This TCR beta chain emerged from a study of cytomegalovirus exposure and HLA in healthy donors. The study's findings and limits: Researchers reported in a later analysis that a missense DCLRE1C variant was tied to TCR beta V- and J-gene trimming. Sequencing likely generated an artifact that appeared as a cluster of highly shared sequence variants.

Notes on this clone: The target antigen is unknown.

The CDR3 sequence is 15 residues long. Germline V lookup: CDR1 MNHNS, CDR2 SASEGT. V gave up 7 bases and J gave up 1 base; unmatched junction bases: 7. PCR used 60 Vbeta primers and 13 Jbeta primers. The data were produced by immunoSEQ multiplex PCR, yet TCRdb's version contains in-frame clones alone and is incomplete. The sample has more than 100,000 clones, more than 75% seen once. Unrecorded immune exposures were likely, despite nominal health at sampling. The origin of this receptor is a woman younger than 30 in good health and CMV-seropositive. The chain links TRBV6-1 to TRBJ1-5; 7 nucleotides line up with TRBD1. Sequencing was carried out using PBMCs. The CDR3 region is CASTSRQGSNQPQHF. Here the CDR3 DNA reads TGTGCCAGCACTTCCCGACAGGGAAGCAATCAGCCCCAGCATTTT.